Listed below are T cell receptor beta chains from one sample, sequenced in a study of T cell repertoires in cytomegalovirus infection. TCRdb redid the calling of the reads with MiXCR, one entry per CDR3 protein. The table has fewer than 1,000,000 distinct CDR3 sequences, 31% seen once; the top ten hold over 11%. Their antigen targets remain unknown. The source was cultured CD8+ T cells from PBMCs, collected from culture after CMV antigen stimulation. These TCRs come from a human donor in good health (CMV status not recorded). Some clones in this sample may be carry-over from other donors' samples. Both conserved end residues are part of each CDR3. The D gene is left open where the match is weak. Clone size is shown for a subset of rows, as once, few, many or a class of expanded clone.

v_call	clone_size	j_call	d_call	cdr3_nt	cdr3_aa
TRBV19	NA	TRBJ1-1	NA	TGTGCCAGTAGTATAGATCGGGGAGGTCGGAAAGCTCTCTTT	CASSIDRGGRKALF
TRBV5-5	few	TRBJ2-2	TRBD1	TGTGCCAGCAGCGCCCCACAGGGGTACACCGGGGAGCTGTTTTTT	CASSAPQGYTGELFF
TRBV12-3/TRBV12-4	NA	TRBJ2-7	NA	TGTGCCAGCATCCCGGCTGACTCCTACGAGCAGTACTTC	CASIPADSYEQYF
TRBV19	NA	TRBJ1-4	NA	TGTGCCAGTAGTATGGTGGGGGCGCGGGAAAAACTGTTTTTT	CASSMVGAREKLFF
TRBV4-3	NA	TRBJ2-3	NA	TGCGCCAGCAGCCAAGACCGGTCCCCGGGCCCCACAGATACGCAGTATTTT	CASSQDRSPGPTDTQYF
TRBV7-9	NA	TRBJ1-1	NA	TGTGCCAGCAGCTCTGCCTCCGCGGACTGGGAGAGGTCTGAAGCTTTCTTT	CASSSASADWERSEAFF
TRBV11-2	few	TRBJ2-5	NA	TGTGCCAGCAGTGGAGAGGTGCAAGAGACCCAGTACTTC	CASSGEVQETQYF
TRBV27	NA	TRBJ2-2	NA	TGTGCCAACAGTCCCGGGCGGGGACTGACCAAGACCGGGGAGCTGTTTTTT	CANSPGRGLTKTGELFF
TRBV10-3	NA	TRBJ2-7	TRBD1	TGTGCCATCAGTGACCGGACCCCGGACAGGGAACGTTGGGAGCAGTACTTC	CAISDRTPDRERWEQYF
TRBV2	NA	TRBJ1-5	NA	TGTGCCAGCAGTGCTCCGGGGGCGGTCAATCAGCCCCAGCATTTT	CASSAPGAVNQPQHF
TRBV6-2/TRBV6-3	NA	TRBJ2-3	TRBD2	TGTGCCAGCAACCCACCGGCCCTAGCGGGGACGTTAGATACGCAGTATTTT	CASNPPALAGTLDTQYF
TRBV6-6	few	TRBJ1-5	TRBD1	TGTGCCAGCAGCTCAGACAGGGGGCTTGATATCGGCAATCAGCCCCAGCATTTT	CASSSDRGLDIGNQPQHF
TRBV12-3/TRBV12-4	NA	TRBJ1-2	NA	TGTGCCAGCAGTTTAGCGCCGGCGAGTAGCTATGGCTACACCTTC	CASSLAPASSYGYTF
TRBV27	many	TRBJ2-1	TRBD1	TGTGCCAGCAGTAACAAGGGGGCGCTTGATGAGCAGTTCTTC	CASSNKGALDEQFF
TRBV11-2	NA	TRBJ1-1	NA	TGTGCCAGCAGCTTAGTAACCCTGAACACTGAAGCTTTCTTT	CASSLVTLNTEAFF
TRBV27	NA	TRBJ2-5	NA	TGTGCCAGCAGTTTAGTAGGTTGGGGAGAGACCCAGTACTTC	CASSLVGWGETQYF
TRBV19	NA	TRBJ1-1	NA	TGTGCCAGTAGTAGATCTCCCCCTGAAGCTTTCTTT	CASSRSPPEAFF
TRBV4-3	many	TRBJ1-5	TRBD1	TGCGCCAGCAGCCATCGTGGACAGGGGGAGGAATGGAATCAGCCCCAGCATTTT	CASSHRGQGEEWNQPQHF
TRBV9	NA	TRBJ1-2	NA	TGTGCCAGCCACGCGGATCCCTATGGCTACACCTTC	CASHADPYGYTF
TRBV7-2	many	TRBJ2-5	TRBD2	TGTGCCAGCAGCGGGAGGACTAGCGAAATCCAAGAGACCCAGTACTTC	CASSGRTSEIQETQYF
TRBV18	few	TRBJ2-6	NA	TGTGCCAGCTCACCAGGAAGGGCTGGGGCCAACGTCCTGACTTTC	CASSPGRAGANVLTF
TRBV27	few	TRBJ1-2	NA	TGTGCCAGCAGTTTTGTTGGAGCCTATGGCTACACCTTC	CASSFVGAYGYTF
TRBV12-3/TRBV12-4	few	TRBJ1-1	NA	TGTGCCAGCAGTGAGGGGGGGGGTGGAGCTTTCTTT	CASSEGGGGAFF
TRBV20-1	NA	TRBJ1-6	TRBD1	TGCAGTGCTAGAGATGGTGGGACAGATAATTCACCCCTCCACTTT	CSARDGGTDNSPLHF
TRBV7-3	NA	TRBJ1-2	TRBD1	TGTGCCAGCAGCCGACAGGGGGATTACGCGGGAGGCTACACCTTC	CASSRQGDYAGGYTF
TRBV7-9	NA	TRBJ2-3	TRBD1	TGTGCCAGCAGCTTAAATGGCGGGACAGGGCGAGATACGCAGTATTTT	CASSLNGGTGRDTQYF
TRBV4-1	NA	TRBJ2-3	TRBD2	TGCGCCAGCAGCCAAGATCCTAGCGGGGGCACCACAGATACGCAGTATTTT	CASSQDPSGGTTDTQYF
TRBV28	NA	TRBJ1-5	NA	TGTGCCAGCAGTTTGGTGGACCGAACGGGTCAGCCCCAGCATTTT	CASSLVDRTGQPQHF
TRBV27	few	TRBJ2-5	TRBD1	TGTGCCAGCAGTTGGATCGCAGGGGGCCTACAAGAGACCCAGTACTTC	CASSWIAGGLQETQYF
TRBV28	NA	TRBJ2-1	TRBD1	TGTGCCAGCAGTCCCGGACAGGAAATCTACAATGAGCAGTTCTTC	CASSPGQEIYNEQFF
TRBV11-3	few	TRBJ2-3	NA	TGTGCCAGCAGCTTCGAGGCCACAGATACGCAGTATTTT	CASSFEATDTQYF
TRBV13	NA	TRBJ2-2	NA	TGTGCCAGCAGCCGTAAAGGGACCATGAACACCGGGGAGCTGTTTTTT	CASSRKGTMNTGELFF
TRBV25-1	once	TRBJ2-5	NA	TGTGCCAGCAGTCCTCCAGGCCCACAAGAGACCCAGTACTTC	CASSPPGPQETQYF
TRBV2	NA	TRBJ2-1	NA	TGTGCCAGCAGTGAAGCGGGGGCCCCGCAGGTGGATGAGCAGTTCTTC	CASSEAGAPQVDEQFF
TRBV3-1	few	TRBJ2-7	NA	TGTGCCAGCAGCCAAACCCAAGGGAGGGAGCAGTACTTC	CASSQTQGREQYF
TRBV15	NA	TRBJ1-5	NA	TGTGCCACCCATCCCAGTAGGGGGGGTTACAATCAGCCCCAGCATTTT	CATHPSRGGYNQPQHF
TRBV5-1	NA	TRBJ2-1	TRBD1	TGCGCCAGCAGCTTGTCTGCAGGGGGAATCTACAATGAGCAGTTCTTC	CASSLSAGGIYNEQFF
TRBV28	NA	TRBJ2-1	NA	TGTGCCAGCGCGACCTACAATGAGCAGTTCTTC	CASATYNEQFF
TRBV7-6	NA	TRBJ2-2	NA	TGTGCCAGCAGCATTGACCTCCGGGTCGGGGAGCTGTTTTTT	CASSIDLRVGELFF
TRBV11-3	NA	TRBJ2-1	TRBD1	TGTGCCAGCAGCGGACAGGGTCCCTTCTACAATGAGCAGTTCTTC	CASSGQGPFYNEQFF